The 18 T cell receptor beta chains given below trace back to one sample, sequenced in a study of shared clonotypes between healthy human individuals. Using immunoSEQ multiplex PCR, the repertoire was profiled, and TCRdb retains in-frame clones only, with some absent. The sample lists about 2.4 million clones; roughly 92% were seen once. Sequenced sample: naive CD4+ T cells sorted from blood. Subset defined: CD45RA+ positively selected. The receptor set was obtained from a young man in good health.

V usage is TRBV4-3 and J usage is TRBJ1-1; possible D gene TRBD1, 5 bases. V lost 0 bases and J 6 bases, leaving 11 bases between the germline ends. The CDR3 is 14 amino acids. The V gene's germline CDR1 is LGHNA and CDR2 YSLEER. CDR3 nucleotide sequence: TGCGCCAGCAGCCAAGAGGGGGGGACGGCTGAAGCTTTCTTT. This gives the protein CASSQEGGTAEAFF.

This clone occurred a few times. The chain is built from TRBV27 and TRBJ2-7, with unresolved D. The germline V gene encodes CDR1 MNHEY and CDR2 SMNVEV (reference sequence). V was shortened by 2 bases and J by 0 bases, with 8 bases between the two germline ends. The CDR3 runs 14 residues. The CDR3 DNA follows: TGTGCCAGCAGTTTACGAGGCGCCTCCTACGAGCAGTACTTC. Translating it yields CASSLRGASYEQYF.

The V and J genes are TRBV28 and TRBJ2-3; the match to TRBD2 covers 16 bases. The ends lost 6 bases at V and 1 base at J; junction bases unmatched: 10. There are 19 residues in the CDR3. CDR1 and CDR2 from the germline V gene are MDHEN and SYDVKM. The DNA for the CDR3 is TGTGCCAGCAGCCACGACCCGGGACTAGCGGGGGGGCGCACAGATACGCAGTATTTT. Protein: CASSHDPGLAGGRTDTQYF.

The chain employs TRBV6-1 and TRBJ2-7; no reliable D call. Trimming removed 3 bases from V and 3 bases from J, with 6 bases in between. The CDR3 is 12 residues long. Germline CDR1 MNHNS, CDR2 SASEGT. The DNA of the CDR3 is TGTGCCAGCAGTGAGAAAGTCTACGAGCAGTACTTC. This gives the protein CASSEKVYEQYF.

The chain is built from TRBV5-1 and TRBJ2-7, with D hard to call. The CDR3 is 14 amino acids. The germline V gene encodes CDR1 SGHRS and CDR2 YFSETQ. V shed 4 bases and J shed 2 bases, with 13 bases lying between them. CDR3 nucleotide sequence: TGCGCCAGCAGCCCTAGGGATTTCCCCTACGAGCAGTACTTC. Its translation is CASSPRDFPYEQYF. Based on the CDR3 plus reference TRBV5-1 and TRBJ2-7, the full variable domain is KAGVTQTPRYLIKTRGQQVTLSCSPISGHRSVSWYQQTPGQGLQFLFEYFSETQRNKGNFPGRFSGRQFSNSRSEMNVSTLELGDSALYLCASSPRDFPYEQYFGPGTRLTVT.

The CDR3 here is CAGGDMRNQPQHF. CDR3 bases: TGTGCCGGTGGGGATATGCGCAATCAGCCCCAGCATTTT. This chain links TRBV11-3 with TRBJ1-5; no definite D call. Germline-derived CDR1 and CDR2 are SGHNT and YENEEA. Trimming removed 11 bases from V and 2 bases from J, with 13 bases in between. CDR3 size: 13 residues. The variable domain in full, completed from reference TRBV11-3 and TRBJ1-5, reads EAGVVQSPRYKIIEKKQPVAFWCNPISGHNTLYWYLQNLGQGPELLIRYENEEAVDDSQLPKDRFSAERLKGVDSTLKIQPAELGDSAVYLCAGGDMRNQPQHFGDGTRLSIL.

This chain joins TRBV6-5 and TRBJ2-7; possible D gene TRBD1, 6 bases. The CDR3 extends over 15 amino acids. Germline loops: CDR1 MNHEY, CDR2 SVGAGI. V lost 0 bases to trimming and J lost 2 bases, with 11 bases between them. CDR3 amino acids: CASSYSTGNPYEQYF. CDR3 sequence (DNA): TGTGCCAGCAGTTACTCAACAGGGAACCCCTACGAGCAGTACTTC.

The sample holds one count of this clone. The chain links TRBV27 to TRBJ1-1; 8 bases are shared with TRBD1. With 4 bases clipped from V and 11 bases from J, the junction kept 12 bases outside the gene matches. Germline CDR1 MNHEY, CDR2 SMNVEV (reference sequence). The CDR3 is 14 residues long. The CDR3 sequence: CASSSSRTGNVAFF. The CDR3 region has the DNA TGTGCCAGCAGTTCCTCGAGGACAGGGAATGTGGCTTTCTTT.

The rearrangement links TRBV5-1 to TRBJ2-5, with 7 bases aligning to TRBD1. Germline V gene lookup returns CDR1 SGHRS and CDR2 YFSETQ. After removal of 4 bases from V and 5 bases from J, the junction contained 5 bases not matched to a gene. CDR3 length equals 13 residues. CDR3 loop: CASSRMDRETQYF. Written as DNA, the CDR3 is TGCGCCAGCAGCCGGATGGACAGGGAGACCCAGTACTTC.

The gene calls are TRBV7-9 and TRBJ1-1; D unclear. Deletions cut 3 bases from V and 2 bases from J, with 16 bases between. The CDR3 extends over 16 amino acids. CDR1 and CDR2 from the germline V gene are SEHNR and FQNEAQ (reference sequence). The CDR3 nucleotides are TGTGCCAGCAGCTTGGAACCCTCGGGCGGAAACACTGAAGCTTTCTTT. Protein product: CASSLEPSGGNTEAFF.

V gene TRBV5-4 combines with J gene TRBJ2-1, with 8 nucleotides matching TRBD1. The germline V gene has CDR1 SGHNT and CDR2 YYREEE (reference sequence). With V trimmed by 4 bases and J by 7 bases, 10 bases remained unmatched. The CDR3 is 15 amino acids. CDR3 amino acids: CASSPGTGVLNEQFF. Written as DNA, the CDR3 is TGTGCCAGCAGCCCCGGGACAGGCGTACTTAATGAGCAGTTCTTC.

Note on this clone: Other DNA variants within this sample encode the same CDR3. The rearrangement links TRBV5-1 to TRBJ2-7, with TRBD1 matching over 10 bases. The CDR3 totals 14 residues. V lost 4 bases and J lost 2; bases outside the gene matches: 3. From germline, CDR1 is SGHRS and CDR2 YFSETQ. CDR3 nucleotide sequence: TGCGCCAGCAGCCGGACAGGGGGACCCTACGAGCAGTACTTC. Residues: CASSRTGGPYEQYF.

The CDR3 nucleotides are TGTGCCAGCAGCGGGGACAGCTATAATTCACCCCTCCACTTT. It yields the protein CASSGDSYNSPLHF. The V and J genes are TRBV7-8 and TRBJ1-6; 7 bases line up with TRBD1. The CDR3 sequence is 14 residues long. With 5 bases clipped from V and 3 bases from J, the junction kept 1 base outside the gene matches. Germline V gives CDR1 SGHVS, CDR2 FQNEAQ.

CDR3 nucleotides: TGCGCCAGCAGCCCCAGAGGGGGATCTTTGGATACGCAGTATTTT. It yields the protein CASSPRGGSLDTQYF. This chain links TRBV5-1 with TRBJ2-3, with a possible D match to TRBD1 (6 bases). The CDR3 is 15 residues long. Germline CDR1 SGHRS, CDR2 YFSETQ. With 4 bases removed from V and 6 bases from J, the gap between germline ends came to 18 bases.

The chain carries TRBV18 and TRBJ2-5, with D uncertain. CDR1 is KGHSH and CDR2 is LQKENI in the germline V gene. The V end was cut by 4 bases, the J end by 5 bases, with 11 bases between. The CDR3 loop spans 13 amino acids. The CDR3 nucleotides are TGTGCCAGCTCACTCCCCTCTTTGGAGACCCAGTACTTC. This codes for CASSLPSLETQYF.

CDR3 in DNA: TGTGCCAGCAGTCCCGCGCAGGGTCAGTCGGTGCAGTACTTC. It codes for CASSPAQGQSVQYF. V and J are TRBV7-9 and TRBJ2-7; possibly TRBD1 for D (5 bases). Germline CDR1 reads SEHNR; CDR2 reads FQNEAQ (reference sequence). This CDR3 comprises 14 residues. Trimming left V 6 bases short and J 9 bases short, with 21 bases between.

On this clone: Within the sample, other DNA sequences also encode this same CDR3. The chain links TRBV30 to TRBJ1-5; D unclear. In germline, CDR1 is GTSNPN, CDR2 SVGIG (reference sequence). The CDR3 is 13 amino acids. Trimming stripped 0 bases from V and 4 bases from J, with 7 bases between. The CDR3 loop reads CAWSVGRNQPQHF. Written as DNA, the CDR3 is TGTGCCTGGAGTGTAGGAAGGAATCAGCCCCAGCATTTT.

V is TRBV5-8 and J is TRBJ2-3; D ambiguous. The ends were cut back, 4 bases at V and 2 bases at J, with 17 bases in the middle. There are 16 residues in the CDR3. Germline V gene data show CDR1 as SGHTS and CDR2 as YDEGEE. CDR3 amino acids: CASSPAGRKFTDTQYF. CDR3 nucleotide sequence: TGTGCCAGCAGCCCTGCCGGCCGCAAATTCACAGATACGCAGTATTTT.